This entry is about one TCR beta chain. Next came a second PCR, run for about 7 to 12 cycles, which used a sample-barcoded 5' primer along with a J-beta primer mix. TCRdb reprocessed the 5' RACE reads with MiXCR, giving one entry per CDR3 protein. Among fewer than 1,000,000 distinct CDR3 sequences listed, roughly 44% were seen once. Trimming cost V 8 bases and J 9 bases; bases outside gene matches: 10. CDR3 size: 13 residues. This specimen belongs to a study of blood T cells in healthy people across ages. Study as a whole: Using template switching, researchers captured about one barcoded beta molecule for each two T cells.

The gene calls are TRBV12-3 or TRBV12-4 and TRBJ2-1; 7 positions agree with TRBD2. Material: blood. This sequence was found in a man aged 60-69 years in good health. The CDR3 DNA sequence: TGTGCCAGCGGGCCTTCGGGGGGAGCTGAGCAGTTCTTC. Protein sequence: CASGPSGGAEQFF.